Given below is one T cell receptor beta chain in context. This table comes from immunoSEQ multiplex PCR, and its TCRdb copy is limited to in-frame clones, with some not included. The sample lists 270,000 or so clones, 81% occurring once. V was shortened by 5 bases and J by 7 bases, with 12 bases between the two germline ends. Germline CDR1 is SGHTA and CDR2 is FQGNSA. The length of the CDR3 is 13 residues. The data belong to a study of blood T cell repertoires in COVID-19. Looking at the study overall: Samples representing acute and convalescent COVID-19 were sourced from the United States, Italy and Spain. Sample material is recorded as cDNA or gDNA derived from T cells, B-cell-depleted T cells, or PBMCs.

This TCR was sampled from a woman aged 60-70 years with active or convalescent COVID-19. This chain connects TRBV7-2 to TRBJ2-1; D uncertain. Sequencing was performed on peripheral blood. CDR3 DNA: TGTGCCAGCAGCGGCGCATGGAGAAATGAGCAGTTCTTC. Translation: CASSGAWRNEQFF.